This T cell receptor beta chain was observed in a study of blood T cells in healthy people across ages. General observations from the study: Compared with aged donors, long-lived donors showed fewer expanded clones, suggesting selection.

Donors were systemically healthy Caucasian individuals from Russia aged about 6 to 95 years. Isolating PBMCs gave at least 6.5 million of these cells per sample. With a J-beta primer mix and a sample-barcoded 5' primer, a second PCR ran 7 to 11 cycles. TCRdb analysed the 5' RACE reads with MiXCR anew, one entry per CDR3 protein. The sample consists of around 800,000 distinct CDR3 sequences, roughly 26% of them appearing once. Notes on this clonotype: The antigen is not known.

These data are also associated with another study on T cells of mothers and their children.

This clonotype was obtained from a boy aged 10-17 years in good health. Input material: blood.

The CDR3: CASSLVGTGYYNEQFF. In DNA form, the CDR3 reads TGTGCCAGCAGCTTAGTCGGGACAGGGTATTACAATGAGCAGTTCTTC. This chain connects TRBV7-2 to TRBJ2-1; 9 bases align to TRBD1. CDR1 and CDR2 from the germline V gene are SGHTA and FQGNSA. V dropped 1 base and J dropped 4; count of bases not matched to a gene: 5. CDR3 size: 16 residues.